What follows are 13 T cell receptor beta chains derived from one specimen sequenced in a study of beta chain features in type 1 diabetes. Antigen specificity for these receptors is unknown. Study outcomes and limitations: In every one of the four CD4+ subsets, TCRB CDR3s were moderately but significantly shorter in Type 1 diabetes patients.

Expressed TCRB transcripts were sequenced after all isolated RNA was converted to cDNA. Clones were read by immunoSEQ multiplex PCR, and TCRdb kept only the in-frame ones, dropping some. The data contain about 280,000 clones, about 15% of them singletons. Sequenced sample: naive CD4+ T cells from blood. These TCRs come from a young man with type 1 diabetes.

This chain joins TRBV28 and TRBJ2-7; D may be TRBD2 (5 bases). The germline CDR1 and CDR2 sequences are MDHEN and SYDVKM. The CDR3 totals 16 residues. V dropped 6 bases and J dropped 1 base, with 19 bases sitting between them. CDR3 sequence reads: CASSHVRSTGSYEQYF. The CDR3, as DNA: TGTGCCAGCAGCCACGTCCGATCGACGGGGTCCTACGAGCAGTACTTC.

The table lists this clone with a few counts. V is TRBV6-1 and J is TRBJ2-5; D not certain. The CDR3 loop spans 14 amino acids. Germline values: CDR1 MNHNS, CDR2 SASEGT. Trimming removed 5 bases at V and 1 base at J, with 11 bases between. The CDR3 bases are TGTGCCAGCAGTTTCAGGCGCGCCCAAGAGACCCAGTACTTC. It is translated as CASSFRRAQETQYF.

The chain carries TRBV7-8 and TRBJ2-5; the match to TRBD2 covers 9 bases. Germline V gene lookup returns CDR1 SGHVS and CDR2 FQNEAQ. The CDR3 extends over 16 amino acids. The V segment lost 1 base and the J segment 4 bases; nucleotides outside the gene matches: 7. Here the CDR3 reads CASSLGWRGGVETQYF. Here the CDR3 DNA reads TGTGCCAGCAGCTTAGGATGGCGGGGGGGTGTAGAGACCCAGTACTTC.

The chain employs TRBV9 and TRBJ2-1; 13 bases are a match to TRBD2. The germline gives CDR1 SGDLS, CDR2 YYNGEE. The CDR3 length is 16 residues. Unmatched junction bases numbered 5, after V lost 4 bases and J lost 4 bases. CDR3 loop: CASSMTSGRLYNEQFF. The CDR3 DNA follows: TGTGCCAGCAGCATGACTAGCGGGAGGCTATACAATGAGCAGTTCTTC.

The gene calls are TRBV6-1 and TRBJ2-3; TRBD2 aligns across 8 bases. With 0 bases clipped from V and 3 bases from J, the junction kept 2 bases outside the gene matches. Germline CDR1 MNHNS, CDR2 SASEGT. The CDR3 contains 15 residues. Written as DNA, the CDR3 is TGTGCCAGCAGTGAAGCCGGGGGGGCTACAGATACGCAGTATTTT. This sequence encodes CASSEAGGATDTQYF.

This chain links TRBV27 with TRBJ2-7; 9 bases match TRBD2. Trimming cost V 5 bases and J 3 bases; bases outside gene matches: 11. Germline lookup yields CDR1 MNHEY and CDR2 SMNVEV (reference sequence). The CDR3 runs to 16 residues. CDR3 coding DNA: TGTGCCAGCAGTCCCCGGCGGGGGCGGGAGGGCTACGAGCAGTACTTC. Translating gives CASSPRRGREGYEQYF.

In this sample, this clone turned up a few times. The chain couples TRBV30 to TRBJ2-7; weak D call: TRBD2 (6 bases). The CDR3 has 14 amino acids. V lost 2 bases, J lost 2 bases, and 13 bases lay in between. CDR1 GTSNPN and CDR2 SVGIG come from the germline V gene (reference sequence). This CDR3 reads CAWSTQGGTYEQYF. The CDR3 DNA reads TGTGCCTGGAGTACCCAGGGAGGAACCTACGAGCAGTACTTC. The full variable domain, its missing parts supplied by reference TRBV30 and TRBJ2-7, is SQTIHQWPATLVQPVGSPLSLECTVEGTSNPNLYWYRQAAGRGLQLLFYSVGIGQISSEVPQNLSASRPQDRQFILSSKKLLLSDSGFYLCAWSTQGGTYEQYFGPGTRLTVT.

This chain joins TRBV6-5 and TRBJ1-6; possible D gene TRBD1, 5 bases. This CDR3 is 14 amino acids long. Germline V gene lookup returns CDR1 MNHEY and CDR2 SVGAGI. V shed 0 bases and J shed 10 bases, with 10 bases lying between them. CDR3 DNA: TGTGCCAGCAGTTACTCCCAGGGCCGGTCACCCCTCCACTTT. This translates into CASSYSQGRSPLHF.

This clone has a handful of counts. This chain joins TRBV6-6 and TRBJ2-7; 7 positions match TRBD1. This CDR3 is built from 12 residues. Trimming at V came to 7 bases and at J to 6 bases, leaving 6 bases not matched to a gene. Germline V gene sequence: CDR1 MNHNY, CDR2 SVGAGI (reference sequence). CDR3 coding DNA: TGTGCCAGCAAACAGGGGTTAAGCGAGCAGTACTTC. Translation: CASKQGLSEQYF.

As regards this clone: A junction end diverges from the germline sequence, so it may reflect a read error. The chain uses TRBV7-9 and TRBJ2-4; possibly TRBD2 for D (7 bases). The CDR3 consists of 13 residues. The germline CDR1 and CDR2 sequences are SEHNR and FQNEAQ (reference sequence). The CDR3 bases are TGTGCCAGCAGCTTAGCCGCGGGGGCGGGGTGGAACTTC. This codes for CASSLAAGAGWNF.

The table lists this clone with a few counts. The chain couples TRBV4-1 to TRBJ2-7; weak D call: TRBD1 (7 bases). Trimming stripped 0 bases from V and 2 bases from J, with 17 bases between. The CDR3 totals 17 residues. Germline V lookup: CDR1 MGHRA, CDR2 YSYEKL. CDR3 DNA: TGCGCCAGCAGCCAAGATCGCGGGACAGAGAGAACCTACGAGCAGTACTTC. Translated: CASSQDRGTERTYEQYF.

The chain combines TRBV13 with TRBJ1-2; D unclear. The CDR3 is 14 amino acids. The V gene lost 2 bases and the J gene lost 5 bases, with 12 bases spanning the gap. Germline V lookup: CDR1 PRHDT, CDR2 FYEKMQ (reference sequence). The CDR3, as DNA: TGTGCCAGCAGCTTAAGAGGGATACGGTATGGCTACACCTTC. It specifies CASSLRGIRYGYTF.

The rearrangement joins TRBV5-1 to TRBJ2-1; TRBD2 might be the D (5 bases). Germline assignment: CDR1 SGHRS and CDR2 YFSETQ. The V end lost 2 bases, the J end lost 4 bases, and 16 bases lay between the germline ends. The CDR3 consists of 16 residues. CDR3 amino acids: CASSFLAIKQYNEQFF. In DNA, the CDR3 is TGCGCCAGCAGCTTCCTAGCAATTAAACAATACAATGAGCAGTTCTTC.